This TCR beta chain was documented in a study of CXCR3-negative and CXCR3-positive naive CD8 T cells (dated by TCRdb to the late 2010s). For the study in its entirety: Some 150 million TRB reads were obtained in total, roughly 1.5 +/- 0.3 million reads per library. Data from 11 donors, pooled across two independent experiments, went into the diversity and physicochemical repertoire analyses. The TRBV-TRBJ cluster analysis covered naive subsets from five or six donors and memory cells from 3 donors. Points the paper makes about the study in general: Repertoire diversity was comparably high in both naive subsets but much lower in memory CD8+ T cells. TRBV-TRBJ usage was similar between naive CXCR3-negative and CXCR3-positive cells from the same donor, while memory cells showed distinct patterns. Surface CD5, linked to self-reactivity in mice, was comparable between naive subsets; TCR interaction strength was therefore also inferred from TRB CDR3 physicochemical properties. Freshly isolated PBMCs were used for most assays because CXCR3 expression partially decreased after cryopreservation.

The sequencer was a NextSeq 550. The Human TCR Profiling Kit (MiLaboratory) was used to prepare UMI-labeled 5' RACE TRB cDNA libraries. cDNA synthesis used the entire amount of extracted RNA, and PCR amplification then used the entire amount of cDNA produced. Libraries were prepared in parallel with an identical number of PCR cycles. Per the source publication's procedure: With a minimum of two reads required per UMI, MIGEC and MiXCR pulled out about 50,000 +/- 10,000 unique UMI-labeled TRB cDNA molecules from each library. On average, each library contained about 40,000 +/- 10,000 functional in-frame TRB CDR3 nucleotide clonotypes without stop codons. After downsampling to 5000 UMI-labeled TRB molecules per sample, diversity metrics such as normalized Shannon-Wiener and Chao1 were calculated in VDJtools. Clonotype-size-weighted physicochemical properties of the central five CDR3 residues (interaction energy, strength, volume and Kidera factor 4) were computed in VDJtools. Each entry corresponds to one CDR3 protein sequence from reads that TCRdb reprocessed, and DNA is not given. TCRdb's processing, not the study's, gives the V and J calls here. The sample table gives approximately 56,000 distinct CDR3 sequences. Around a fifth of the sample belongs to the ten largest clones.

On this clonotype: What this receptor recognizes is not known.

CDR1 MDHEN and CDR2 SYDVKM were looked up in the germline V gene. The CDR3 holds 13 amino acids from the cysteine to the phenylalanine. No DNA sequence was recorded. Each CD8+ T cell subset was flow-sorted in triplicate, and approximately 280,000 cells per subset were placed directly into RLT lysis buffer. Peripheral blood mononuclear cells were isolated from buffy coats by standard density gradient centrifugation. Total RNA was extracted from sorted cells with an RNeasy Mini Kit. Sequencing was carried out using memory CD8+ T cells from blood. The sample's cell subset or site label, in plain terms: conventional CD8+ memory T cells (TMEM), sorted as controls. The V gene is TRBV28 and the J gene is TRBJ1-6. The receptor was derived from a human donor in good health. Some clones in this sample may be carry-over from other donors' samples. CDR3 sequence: CASSLTGDSPLHF.